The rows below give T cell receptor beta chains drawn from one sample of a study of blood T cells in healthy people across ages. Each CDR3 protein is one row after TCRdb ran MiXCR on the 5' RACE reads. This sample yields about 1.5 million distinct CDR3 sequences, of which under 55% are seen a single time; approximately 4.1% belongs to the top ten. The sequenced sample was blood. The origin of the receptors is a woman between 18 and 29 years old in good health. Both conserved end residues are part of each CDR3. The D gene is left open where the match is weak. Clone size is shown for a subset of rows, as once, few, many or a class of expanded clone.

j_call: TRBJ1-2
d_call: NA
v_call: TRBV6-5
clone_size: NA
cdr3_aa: CASSYSLSGVYYGYTF
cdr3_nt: TGTGCCAGCAGTTACTCGCTGTCCGGGGTTTACTATGGCTACACCTTC

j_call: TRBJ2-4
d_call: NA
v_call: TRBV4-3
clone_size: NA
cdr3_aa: CASSRGDSRTSKNIQYF
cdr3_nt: TGCGCCAGCAGCCGCGGAGACTCCCGGACGTCCAAAAACATTCAGTACTTC

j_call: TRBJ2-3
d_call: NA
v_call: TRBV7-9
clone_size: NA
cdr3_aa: CASSESLGVDTQYF
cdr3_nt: TGTGCCAGCAGCGAGTCTCTGGGCGTTGATACGCAGTATTTT

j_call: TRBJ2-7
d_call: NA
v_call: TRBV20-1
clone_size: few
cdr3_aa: CSQLAESSYEQYF
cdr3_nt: TGCAGCCAGCTAGCTGAGAGCTCCTACGAGCAGTACTTC

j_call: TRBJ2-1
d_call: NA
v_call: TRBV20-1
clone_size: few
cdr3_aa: CSARDRVLGAYNEQFF
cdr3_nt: TGCAGTGCTAGAGATAGGGTGTTGGGGGCCTACAATGAGCAGTTCTTC

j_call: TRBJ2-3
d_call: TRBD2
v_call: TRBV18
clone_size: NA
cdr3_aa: CASSLSGSTPDTQYF
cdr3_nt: TGTGCCAGCTCCCTAAGCGGGAGTACCCCAGATACGCAGTATTTT

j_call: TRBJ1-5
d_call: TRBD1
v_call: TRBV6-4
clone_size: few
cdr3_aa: CASSDAKGDRDFYQPQHF
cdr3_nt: TGTGCCAGCAGTGACGCGAAGGGCGACAGGGACTTTTATCAGCCCCAGCATTTT

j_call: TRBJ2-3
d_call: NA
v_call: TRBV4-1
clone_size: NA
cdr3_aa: CASSQEPVLVRHTDTQYF
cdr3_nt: TGCGCCAGCAGCCAAGAACCCGTACTAGTGCGACACACAGATACGCAGTATTTT

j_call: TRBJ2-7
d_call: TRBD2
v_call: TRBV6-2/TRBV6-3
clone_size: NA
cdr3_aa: CASSYSRRGTSVYEQYF
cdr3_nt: TGTGCCAGCAGTTACTCGAGGCGAGGGACTAGCGTTTACGAGCAGTACTTC

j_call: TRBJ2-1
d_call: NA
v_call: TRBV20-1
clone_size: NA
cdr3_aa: CSATSNEQFF
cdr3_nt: TGCAGTGCCACCTCAAATGAGCAGTTCTTC

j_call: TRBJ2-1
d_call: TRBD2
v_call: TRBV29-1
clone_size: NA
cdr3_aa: CSVMTSTKDEQFF
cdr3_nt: TGCAGCGTTATGACTAGCACAAAGGATGAGCAGTTCTTC

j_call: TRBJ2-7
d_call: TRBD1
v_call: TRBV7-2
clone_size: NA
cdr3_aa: CASSQQGALGNEQYF
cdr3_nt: TGTGCCAGCAGTCAACAGGGGGCGCTGGGGAATGAGCAGTACTTC

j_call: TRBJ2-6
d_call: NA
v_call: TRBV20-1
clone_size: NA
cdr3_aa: CSARDILKGGSGANVLTF
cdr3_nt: TGCAGTGCTAGAGATATTTTAAAGGGTGGCTCTGGGGCCAACGTCCTGACTTTC